This T cell receptor beta chain was retrieved from a study of shared clonotypes between healthy human individuals. Study-wide background: Donors consisted of a couple of women and a few men between 18 and 49. Each donor's CD4 naive and CD4 memory cells filled three plates apiece, CD8 naive two, and CD8 memory one.

Positive CCR7 selection of CD45RO-negative cells yielded the naive CD8 cells, and terminally differentiated effector memory CD45RA+ cells were excluded. CDR1 is LNHDA and CDR2 is SQIVND in the germline V gene (reference sequence). This CDR3 has 16 residues. Germline trimming cut 3 bases from V and 0 bases from J; bases unmatched to any gene: 5. Profiling relied on immunoSEQ multiplex PCR, and the TCRdb table lists in-frame clones only, not all of them. The table shows about 2 million clones, with about 95% occurring only once. This TCR derives from a man in his late teens or twenties in good health. Specimen: naive CD8+ T cells sorted from blood. The V call is TRBV19, the J call TRBJ1-2; 9 nucleotides align to TRBD1. As DNA, the CDR3 is TGTGCCAGTAGTATGTGGGACAGGGATTCTAACTATGGCTACACCTTC. Amino acids: CASSMWDRDSNYGYTF.